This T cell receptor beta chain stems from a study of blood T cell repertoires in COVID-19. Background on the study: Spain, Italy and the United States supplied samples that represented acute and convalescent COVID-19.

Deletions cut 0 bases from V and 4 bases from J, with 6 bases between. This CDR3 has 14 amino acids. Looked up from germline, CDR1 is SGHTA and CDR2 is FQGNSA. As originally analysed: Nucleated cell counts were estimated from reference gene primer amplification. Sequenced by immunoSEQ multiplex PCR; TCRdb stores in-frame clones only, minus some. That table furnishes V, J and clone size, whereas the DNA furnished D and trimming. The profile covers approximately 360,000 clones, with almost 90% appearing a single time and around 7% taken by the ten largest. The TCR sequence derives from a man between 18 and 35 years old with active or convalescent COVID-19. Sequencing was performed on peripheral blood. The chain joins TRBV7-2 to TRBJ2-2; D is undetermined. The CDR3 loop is CASSLATRTGELFF. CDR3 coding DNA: TGTGCCAGCAGCTTAGCGACTCGCACCGGGGAGCTGTTTTTT. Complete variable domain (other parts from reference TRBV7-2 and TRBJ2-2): GAGVSQSPSNKVTEKGKDVELRCDPISGHTALYWYRQSLGQGLEFLIYFQGNSAPDKSGLPSDRFSAERTGGSVSTLTIQRTQQEDSAVYLCASSLATRTGELFFGEGSRLTVL.